This T cell receptor beta chain was recovered during a study of blood T cell repertoires in COVID-19 (dated by TCRdb to 2018 to 2020). At the level of the whole study: Recovered participants in ImmuneRACE Cohort 3 were defined by two consecutive negative NP/OP PCR tests, clearance by a healthcare professional, or resolution of symptoms. The samples were drawn from the first 160 participants of the ongoing ImmuneRACE study and from more than 1,000 subjects provided by 6 global collaborators. Where HLA class I and class II types were available, the types were taken from metadata supplied by the sample provider, not from assay-based typing. A de-identified subject ID, COVID-19 status, age in years and sex were almost always included in the sample metadata. The dataset comprised deeply sampled blood TCRbeta repertoires from subjects exposed to, actively infected with, or recovered from COVID-19. Collaborator samples came from the United States, Italy and Spain and covered acute and convalescent phases of COVID-19. A freely available public database, intended as a resource for researchers studying the immune response to SARS-CoV-2, is where the repertoires were released. The material from the prospective study consisted of cDNA or gDNA derived from T cells, B-cell-depleted T cells, or PBMCs.

Paper-wide results and their limitations: Clinical and demographic metadata were provided uncurated, with the amount varying by source and participant.

On this clone itself: Its antigen is unknown. Base qualities are not provided; no much larger clone lies one nucleotide away.

From V the trimming removes 5 bases and from J it removes 3 bases, while the gene matches leave 3 bases of the junction unaccounted for. Taken from the germline V gene, the CDR1 and CDR2 loops are SGHAT and FQNNGV. The CDR3 has 13 amino acids, counting the end cysteine and phenylalanine. CDR3 DNA is the only sequence kept; it has 39 bases, read in frame from the first base. The immunoSEQ Assay, a bias-controlled multiplex PCR, was used to amplify TCRbeta CDR3 regions from genomic DNA. The authors' pipeline ran thus. Nucleated cell counts per sample were estimated from amplification of reference gene primers within the assay. To quantify the absolute abundance of each unique TCRbeta CDR3 rearrangement, sequence reads were collapsed and filtered. Productive Simpson clonality was computed per sample as the square root of Simpson's diversity index over productive rearrangements. TCRdb stores this immuneACCESS table with in-frame sequences only. Part of the clones is absent; in the studies checked, under half of the shortfall reflects unresolved V genes, and no reason is known for the rest. Clone size and V and J calls were adopted from that table, with D and trimming inferred from the DNA. This sample holds hundreds of thousands of clones; more than 70% were observed only once. The ten largest clones capture over 2% of the sample.

In the prospective study, participants were about 18 to 90 years old, resided in 24 geographic areas of the United States, and were enrolled through a virtual design. In the prospective study, participants were assigned to cohorts based on the clinical history participants reported in a screening survey and a study questionnaire. Mobile phlebotomists in the prospective study collected whole blood, serum and a nasopharyngeal or oropharyngeal swab from every participant. Prospective study participants could optionally give additional blood draws and questionnaires over an approximately two-month period. Before DNA extraction, blood samples from the prospective study were shipped at room temperature or frozen.

The V and J genes are TRBV11-2 and TRBJ2-7, and 8 bases in between align with TRBD2. The specimen was PBMCs or T cells enriched from blood (not recorded which). This TCR was sampled from a woman aged 55-69 years in a cohort exposed to, infected with or recovered from COVID-19 (not recorded which). The DNA reads TGTGCCAGCAGCCGCGGGAGGAACTACGAGCAGTACTTC. It is translated as CASSRGRNYEQYF.